This T cell receptor (beta chain) stems from a study of shared clonotypes between healthy human individuals. Study overall: Donors had three CD4 naive, three CD4 memory, two CD8 naive and one CD8 memory plate apiece. Points from the study as a whole: Sharing across four donors was seen in around 5% of naive CD4 clonotypes.

As regards this clone: Its antigen is as yet unknown.

The CDR3 loop spans 14 amino acids. Trimming took off 1 base at V and 1 base at J, with 8 bases between the two ends. Germline lookup yields CDR1 MNHNY and CDR2 SVGAGI (reference sequence). Each subset's genomic DNA was split evenly across several immunoSEQ plates. Sequenced by immunoSEQ multiplex PCR; TCRdb stores in-frame clones only, minus some. The sample records more than 500,000 clones, about 95% being singletons. CD45RO-negative CD8 cells positively selected for CCR7 made up the naive population, which excluded terminally differentiated effector memory CD45RA+ cells. The rearrangement joins TRBV6-6 to TRBJ2-7; a possible D gene is TRBD2 (6 bases). This TCR was sampled from a woman aged 25 to 45 in good health. Material: naive CD8+ T cells sorted from blood. CDR3 nucleotide sequence: TGTGCCAGCAGTTACTATGGGGGGTCCTACGAGCAGTACTTC. This codes for CASSYYGGSYEQYF.